The T cell receptor beta chain under discussion was sequenced for a study of tumor-infiltrating lymphocytes in primary liver carcinoma. Study background: Recorded tumor stage was T1-T3 N0M0, with diameters of roughly 4.2 to 11 cm. Whole-study findings and limits: Blood fell significantly below tumors in its top-250-clone fraction (p = 0.039).

Germline DNA was also extracted, and blood RNA was taken from unsorted whole blood. The CDR3 has 14 amino acids. From approximately 450 ng total RNA, TCR beta cDNA was generated with a primer in the constant region. Libraries of TCR beta came from three nested multiplex PCR rounds with slightly modified ARM-PCR. TRBV1-TRBV30 forward primers and a C-beta reverse primer were used in the first two PCR rounds, which each ran for around 10 cycles. TCRdb analysed the multiplex PCR reads with MiXCR anew, one entry per CDR3 protein. The sample records nearly 200,000 distinct CDR3 sequences, around 60% being singletons. Turning to this clonotype: Its antigen remains unknown. At one boundary the junction diverges from the germline segment, which might be a read error.

The specimen was peripheral blood. The sequence was obtained from a woman in her sixties or seventies with primary liver carcinoma and hepatitis B virus infection. V usage is TRBV12-3 or TRBV12-4 and J usage is TRBJ2-2; possible D gene TRBD2, 5 bases. CDR3 loop: CASIKGPNTGEPFF. CDR3 coding DNA: TGTGCCAGCATTAAGGGCCCGAACACCGGGGAGCCGTTTTTT.